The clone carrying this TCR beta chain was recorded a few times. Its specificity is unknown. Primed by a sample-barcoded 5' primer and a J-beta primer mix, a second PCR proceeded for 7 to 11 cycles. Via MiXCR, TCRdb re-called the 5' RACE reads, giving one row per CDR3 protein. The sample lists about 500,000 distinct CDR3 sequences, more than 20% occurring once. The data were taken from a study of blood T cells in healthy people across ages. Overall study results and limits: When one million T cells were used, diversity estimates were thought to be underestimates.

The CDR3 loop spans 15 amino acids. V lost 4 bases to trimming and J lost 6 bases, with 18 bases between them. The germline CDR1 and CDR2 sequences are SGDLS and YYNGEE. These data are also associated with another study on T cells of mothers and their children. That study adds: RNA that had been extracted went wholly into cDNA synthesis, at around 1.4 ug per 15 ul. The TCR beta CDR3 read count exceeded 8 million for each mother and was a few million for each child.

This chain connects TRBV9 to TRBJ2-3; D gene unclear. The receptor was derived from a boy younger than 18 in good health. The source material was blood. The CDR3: CASSHSGLRADTQYF. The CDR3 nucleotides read TGTGCCAGCAGCCACAGTGGCTTGAGAGCGGATACGCAGTATTTT.